Each of the 20 T cell receptor beta chains below was sequenced from the same sample in a study of blood T cell repertoires in COVID-19. Sequencing used immunoSEQ multiplex PCR; TCRdb keeps in-frame clones, though not all of them. The repertoire consists of over 600,000 clones, with approximately 90% occurring once and the leading ten covering under 0.3%. Sample: peripheral blood. These receptors originate from a woman in her late teens or twenties with acute or convalescent COVID-19.

This rearrangement joins TRBV5-1 to TRBJ1-1; 7 positions agree with TRBD1. The V segment lost 3 bases and the J segment 4 bases; nucleotides outside the gene matches: 6. The CDR3 covers 14 residues. Germline-derived CDR1 and CDR2 are SGHRS and YFSETQ. Written as DNA, the CDR3 is TGCGCCAGCAGCTACAGACAGGGCCCCACTGAAGCTTTCTTT. Protein: CASSYRQGPTEAFF.

CDR3 sequence reads: CASSMGQGSYEQYF. CDR3 nucleotides: TGTGCCAGTAGTATGGGACAGGGGTCCTACGAGCAGTACTTC. The rearrangement links TRBV19 to TRBJ2-7; 10 bases map to TRBD1. CDR3 length: 14 residues. J was trimmed by 1 base and V by 3 bases; bases with no gene match: 0. CDR1 LNHDA and CDR2 SQIVND come from the germline V gene (reference sequence).

The chain joins TRBV7-9 to TRBJ1-2, with 11 positions matching TRBD1. V lost 4 bases, J lost 3 bases, and 4 bases stayed unmatched. The germline V gene has CDR1 SEHNR and CDR2 FQNEAQ (reference sequence). The CDR3 runs to 15 residues. CDR3 loop: CASSWDRGLDYGYTF. In DNA form, the CDR3 reads TGTGCCAGCAGCTGGGACAGGGGGTTGGACTATGGCTACACCTTC.

The chain uses TRBV10-3 and TRBJ2-3; a weak D match, TRBD2 (6 bases). This CDR3 contains 14 residues. V gave up 3 bases and J gave up 6 bases, with 13 bases separating them. CDR1 is ENHRY, CDR2 SYGVKD, per germline. CDR3 in amino acids: CAISDGGLSDTQYF. The DNA of the CDR3 is TGTGCCATCAGTGATGGGGGGTTATCCGATACGCAGTATTTT.

In this sample, this clone turned up once. This chain links TRBV27 with TRBJ2-1; TRBD1 agrees at 8 bases. The V segment lost 5 bases and the J segment 7 bases; nucleotides outside the gene matches: 13. Germline V lookup: CDR1 MNHEY, CDR2 SMNVEV (reference sequence). The CDR3 is made up of 16 amino acids. The CDR3 region is CASSHGTGGGRNEQFF. The CDR3 nucleotides are TGTGCCAGCAGTCATGGTACAGGGGGTGGTAGGAATGAGCAGTTCTTC.

The rearrangement links TRBV2 to TRBJ2-5; 10 bases are a match to TRBD1. CDR3 size: 15 residues. In germline, CDR1 is SNHLY, CDR2 FYNNEI. The junction had 6 bases not matched to a gene; V was cut back by 6 bases and J by 2 bases. The CDR3 is CASRGTGASQETQYF. CDR3 nucleotide sequence: TGTGCCAGCAGGGGGACAGGGGCGAGTCAAGAGACCCAGTACTTC. The variable domain in full, with the rest retrieved from reference TRBV2 and TRBJ2-5, is EPEVTQTPSHQVTQMGQEVILRCVPISNHLYFYWYRQILGQKVEFLVSFYNNEISEKSEIFDDQFSVERPDGSNFTLKIRSTKLEDSAMYFCASRGTGASQETQYFGPGTRLLVL.

This clone was detected once. The CDR3 bases are TGCGCCAGCCACTGGGGGCCGGCGGGCGAGCAGTACTTC. Encoded protein: CASHWGPAGEQYF. The chain carries TRBV5-1 and TRBJ2-7; TRBD1 is a possible D gene (6 bases). From germline, CDR1 is SGHRS and CDR2 YFSETQ. CDR3 length equals 13 residues. V dropped 7 bases and J dropped 6 bases, with 17 bases sitting between them.

The chain joins TRBV10-3 to TRBJ1-2; 9 bases map to TRBD1. Germline CDR1 reads ENHRY; CDR2 reads SYGVKD. After removal of 2 bases from V and 5 bases from J, the junction contained 12 bases not matched to a gene. The CDR3 runs 17 residues. CDR3 residues: CAISERTMAGTGYGYTF. CDR3 nucleotide sequence: TGTGCCATCAGTGAGCGTACCATGGCCGGGACAGGGTATGGCTACACCTTC.

The V and J genes are TRBV18 and TRBJ1-2; 8 positions agree with TRBD1. J was trimmed by 6 bases and V by 5 bases; bases with no gene match: 17. This CDR3 spans 17 amino acids. CDR1 and CDR2 from the germline V gene are KGHSH and LQKENI. This CDR3 is CASSGYVISGQGDGYTF. The CDR3 DNA is TGTGCCAGCTCAGGATACGTAATTAGTGGACAGGGCGATGGCTACACCTTC.

This chain connects TRBV5-6 to TRBJ2-6; D is possibly TRBD2 (6 bases). The CDR3 is 16 amino acids. The V gene's germline CDR1 is SGHDT and CDR2 YYEEEE. Trimming removed 3 bases at V and 4 bases at J, with 14 bases between. The CDR3, as DNA: TGTGCCAGCAGCTCCGACGGGACTGGAGGGGCCAACGTCCTGACTTTC. Its protein product is CASSSDGTGGANVLTF.

This clone occurred once. The rearrangement links TRBV5-1 to TRBJ1-1; 9 bases are a match to TRBD1. CDR3 length: 15 residues. CDR1 SGHRS and CDR2 YFSETQ come from the germline V gene. Trimming took 3 bases from V and 1 from J; bases not matched to a gene: 4. DNA of the CDR3: TGCGCCAGCAGCTGGGAGGACAGGGGGAACACTGAAGCTTTCTTT. It yields the protein CASSWEDRGNTEAFF.

The chain is built from TRBV19 and TRBJ1-5; tentative D call: TRBD1 (6 bases). V was shortened by 0 bases and J by 9 bases, with 9 bases between the two germline ends. This CDR3 comprises 13 residues. The germline gives CDR1 LNHDA, CDR2 SQIVND (reference sequence). CDR3 region: CASSIDTTGPQHF. In DNA, the CDR3 is TGTGCCAGTAGTATAGATACGACAGGGCCCCAGCATTTT. Complete variable domain (other parts from reference TRBV19 and TRBJ1-5): DGGITQSPKYLFRKEGQNVTLSCEQNLNHDAMYWYRQDPGQGLRLIYYSQIVNDFQKGDIAEGYSVSREKKESFPLTVTSAQKNPTAFYLCASSIDTTGPQHFGDGTRLSIL.

V is TRBV7-8 and J is TRBJ1-2; D call uncertain. V was shortened by 0 bases and J by 10 bases, with 24 bases between the two germline ends. Germline lookup yields CDR1 SGHVS and CDR2 FQNEAQ. The CDR3 spans 17 residues. CDR3 amino acids: CASSLARTVNPGRDYTF. The DNA of the CDR3 is TGTGCCAGCAGCTTAGCGCGTACGGTTAACCCCGGGAGGGACTACACCTTC.

The CDR3 sequence: CATSDAGTVEHF. The CDR3 bases are TGTGCCACCAGTGACGCCGGGACAGTCGAGCATTTT. V usage is TRBV24-1 and J usage is TRBJ1-5; 7 bases match TRBD1. The CDR3 sequence is 12 residues long. V lost 4 bases and J lost 14; bases outside the gene matches: 7. Germline CDR1 is KGHDR and CDR2 is SFDVKD.

The V call is TRBV5-1, the J call TRBJ1-4, with TRBD1 matching 7 bases. From germline, CDR1 is SGHRS and CDR2 YFSETQ. V was clipped by 0 bases and J by 6 bases; unmatched bases: 5. The CDR3 totals 15 residues. DNA for the CDR3: TGCGCCAGCAGCTTGGTGGGCAGGGGGTATGAAAAACTGTTTTTT. Translation: CASSLVGRGYEKLFF.

The chain joins TRBV2 to TRBJ2-7, with TRBD2 identical over 12 bases. Germline values: CDR1 SNHLY, CDR2 FYNNEI. The CDR3 is made up of 15 amino acids. The junction had 4 bases not matched to a gene; V was cut back by 3 bases and J by 4 bases. The CDR3 spells CASSDWTSGAYEQYF. The CDR3 DNA sequence: TGTGCCAGCAGTGATTGGACTAGCGGGGCTTACGAGCAGTACTTC.

The chain combines TRBV4-2 with TRBJ2-7; 11 nucleotides line up with TRBD1. J lost 4 bases, V lost 1 base, and 6 bases had no gene match. There are 16 residues in the CDR3. CDR1 and CDR2 (germline): LGHNA, YNFKEQ. The CDR3: CASSQGPGQGVYEQYF. The CDR3, as DNA: TGTGCCAGCAGCCAAGGACCGGGACAGGGGGTTTACGAGCAGTACTTC.

This sequence joins TRBV7-8 and TRBJ1-2, with TRBD1 as a possible D gene (6 bases). The CDR3 loop spans 15 amino acids. From germline, CDR1 is SGHVS and CDR2 FQNEAQ. V lost 5 bases and J 4 bases, leaving 17 bases between the germline ends. In DNA form, the CDR3 reads TGTGCCAGCAGCGAACGCAGGGGCCCCAGCTATGGCTACACCTTC. Residues: CASSERRGPSYGYTF.

The CDR3 coding sequence is TGCGCCAGCAGCCGGAGCGGGGGAGTAATCTACGAGCAGTACTTC. Its translation: CASSRSGGVIYEQYF. V is TRBV4-3 and J is TRBJ2-7, with 8 bases lining up with TRBD2. V shed 4 bases, J shed 3 bases, and the junction held 8 bases outside the gene matches. Germline V gene data show CDR1 as LGHNA and CDR2 as YSLEER. This CDR3 has 15 amino acids.

The genes are TRBV9 and TRBJ2-5; tentative D call: TRBD2 (6 bases). Trimming took 4 bases from V and 2 from J, leaving 12 bases between them. This CDR3 has 14 residues. In germline, CDR1 is SGDLS, CDR2 YYNGEE. For the CDR3, the DNA is TGTGCCAGCAGCCTGGGGGGACGGCAAGAGACCCAGTACTTC. It translates to CASSLGGRQETQYF.